A selection of T cell receptor beta chains follows, all from one sample in a study of T cell repertoires in cytomegalovirus infection. MiXCR was run by TCRdb on the reads, yielding one entry per CDR3 protein. The table lists 300,000 to 400,000 distinct CDR3 sequences, 25% to 30% of them singletons, with about 20% in the top ten. Their antigens remain unidentified. The sequences come from cultured PBMCs, collected from culture after CMV antigen stimulation. These receptors were obtained from a human donor in good health (CMV status not recorded). Some clones in this sample may be carry-over from other donors' samples. Both conserved end residues are part of each CDR3. D genes are given only for firm matches. Only part of the rows carry a size: once, few, many, or a class if the clone is expanded.

>TRBJ2-2|NA|TRBV7-2|NA
TGTGCCAGCAGCTTATCCGCAGGGGGGGCCGGGGAGCTGTTTTTT
CASSLSAGGAGELFF
>TRBJ2-1|NA|TRBV3-1|TRBD2
TGTGCCAGCAGCCGGTCGGGACTAGCGGGAGGGCGTAATGAGCAGTTCTTC
CASSRSGLAGGRNEQFF
>TRBJ2-1|NA|TRBV7-2|NA
TGTGCCAGCAGCTTAGTCCCCGGTCCTACCTACAATGAGCAGTTCTTC
CASSLVPGPTYNEQFF
>TRBJ2-7|few|TRBV7-8|NA
TGTGCCAGCAGCTTAGGGAGGGGGAGTAGCACCTACGAGCAGTACTTC
CASSLGRGSSTYEQYF
>TRBJ2-7|once|TRBV7-9|NA
TGTGCCAGCAGCTTCAGGGATCCCCTCTACGGGCAGTACTTC
CASSFRDPLYGQYF
>TRBJ2-3|NA|TRBV5-1|TRBD1
TGCGCCAGCAGCTCGACAGGGGGAATCACAGATACGCAGTATTTT
CASSSTGGITDTQYF
>TRBJ2-3|NA|TRBV28|TRBD2
TGTGCCAGCAACGGGGGGGGCACAGATACGCAGTATTTT
CASNGGGTDTQYF
>TRBJ1-1|NA|TRBV11-2|TRBD1
TGTGCCAGCAGCGCCTATTCTCAGGGGGAGACTGAAGCTTTCTTT
CASSAYSQGETEAFF
>TRBJ1-6|NA|TRBV4-1|NA
TGCGCCAGCAGCCCCAATCAGGGTGGAGCCGGCGGTTCACCCCTCCACTTT
CASSPNQGGAGGSPLHF
>TRBJ2-5|many|TRBV7-2|NA
TGTGCCAGCAGCTTGGGCGTGCGGCCAACCCAAGAGACCCAGTACTTC
CASSLGVRPTQETQYF
>TRBJ2-7|NA|TRBV12-3/TRBV12-4|NA
TGTGCCAGCAGTTGGGGAAAGGCGATCGAGCAGTACTTC
CASSWGKAIEQYF
>TRBJ1-5|few|TRBV7-9|TRBD1
TGTGCCAGCAGCTTGGGACAGTTTTCGGGTCAGCCCCAGCATTTT
CASSLGQFSGQPQHF
>TRBJ2-7|few|TRBV4-1|NA
TGCGCCAGCAGCCAAGGCCCCTCCTTATCGTTGTCCCGATTTCCCTACGAGCAGTACTTC
CASSQGPSLSLSRFPYEQYF
>TRBJ1-3|many|TRBV7-3|NA
TGTGCCAGCAGCTCCGGGGCCTCTGCCGGAAACACCATATATTTT
CASSSGASAGNTIYF
>TRBJ1-4|NA|TRBV12-3/TRBV12-4|NA
TGTGCCAGCAGTTTACAGGGATGGGAAAAACTGTTTTTT
CASSLQGWEKLFF
>TRBJ2-7|NA|TRBV12-3/TRBV12-4|TRBD2
TGTGCCAGCAGTTTAGCGGGGGGGTCCTCTGAGCAGTACTTC
CASSLAGGSSEQYF
>TRBJ2-2|few|TRBV7-2|NA
TGTGCCAGCAGCTTAGTCTCCGGGACACTGCTGCCCGGGGAGCTGTTTTTT
CASSLVSGTLLPGELFF
>TRBJ1-1|few|TRBV12-3/TRBV12-4|NA
TGTGCCAGCAGTTTATCTGGAGCTACTGGGGCTTTCTTT
CASSLSGATGAFF
>TRBJ2-5|NA|TRBV10-3|NA
TGTGCCATCAGTTCCGGACAGATAGGAGAGACCCAGTACTTC
CAISSGQIGETQYF
>TRBJ1-1|NA|TRBV29-1|NA
TGCAGCGTTGCCTTGAACACTGAAGCTTTCTTT
CSVALNTEAFF
>TRBJ2-2|many|TRBV12-3/TRBV12-4|NA
TGTGCCAGCAGACGGCAGGACACCGGGGAGCTGTTTTTT
CASRRQDTGELFF
>TRBJ1-2|once|TRBV27|NA
TGTGCCAGCAGTTTATCGTACACCTCTAACTATGGCTACACCTTC
CASSLSYTSNYGYTF
>TRBJ2-7|many|TRBV7-2|NA
TGTGCCAGCAGCTTTGCGGAGCTCTCCTACGAGCAGTACTTC
CASSFAELSYEQYF
>TRBJ2-6|NA|TRBV15|NA
TGTGCCACCAGCAGAGATTCAGTGTCTGGGGCCAACGTCCTGACTTTC
CATSRDSVSGANVLTF
>TRBJ1-2|NA|TRBV7-6|NA
TGTGCCAGCAGCTTAGAGGATCGGGGTCGGAACTATGGCTACACCTTC
CASSLEDRGRNYGYTF
>TRBJ2-1|NA|TRBV11-3|TRBD2
TGTGCCAGCAGCCCGAGGACTAGCGGAACCTACAATGAGCAGTTCTTC
CASSPRTSGTYNEQFF
>TRBJ1-1|few|TRBV7-9|TRBD1
TGTGCCGGGGAACAGGGGAGGCACACTGAAGCTTTCTTT
CAGEQGRHTEAFF